The clone carrying this T cell receptor (beta chain) has just one count. The antigen is unknown. Germline lookup yields CDR1 MNHEY and CDR2 SVGAGI. CDR3 size: 14 residues. V lost 2 bases and J 4 bases, leaving 9 bases between the germline ends. The sample comes from a study of CD8+ T cells in alopecia areata. On the study more broadly: Tofacitinib therapy lasting 6 to 18 months was followed by 6 months off drug. Study observations and caveats: Among the 100 top clones, expanded CD8+ clones, like scalp clonality, were significantly decreased by tofacitinib.

Treatment defined: oral pan-JAK inhibitor, 5-10 mg twice daily. Sequencing relied on a cDNA template that was reverse transcribed from extracted RNA. Libraries were prepared by immunoSEQ multiplex PCR; TCRdb keeps only in-frame clonotypes and omits some of them. The sample has over 200,000 clones; about 64% are singletons. This specimen was CD4+ T cells sorted from blood, taken at week 4, from a patient treated with tofacitinib. The TCR comes from a human donor with alopecia areata. The chain employs TRBV6-5 and TRBJ1-5; D might be TRBD1 (5 bases). CDR3 sequence reads: CASSYGEGNQPQHF. The CDR3 DNA follows: TGTGCCAGCAGTTACGGGGAGGGGAATCAGCCCCAGCATTTT.